This T cell receptor beta chain was retrieved from a study of blood T cell repertoires in COVID-19. V lost 0 bases and J lost 7, with 12 bases in between. This CDR3 spans 13 amino acids. Germline V gene sequence: CDR1 GTSNPN, CDR2 SVGIG (reference sequence). Sequenced by immunoSEQ multiplex PCR; TCRdb stores in-frame clones only, minus some. The table includes 250,000 to 400,000 clones, about nine tenths detected once. Sequencing was performed on peripheral blood. This clonotype originated in a man aged 45 to 65 with active or convalescent COVID-19. The genes are TRBV30 and TRBJ1-2; D not certain. The CDR3 region has the DNA TGTGCCTGGAGTGTAAACGGGGTTGTTGGCTACACCTTC. Translation gives CAWSVNGVVGYTF.